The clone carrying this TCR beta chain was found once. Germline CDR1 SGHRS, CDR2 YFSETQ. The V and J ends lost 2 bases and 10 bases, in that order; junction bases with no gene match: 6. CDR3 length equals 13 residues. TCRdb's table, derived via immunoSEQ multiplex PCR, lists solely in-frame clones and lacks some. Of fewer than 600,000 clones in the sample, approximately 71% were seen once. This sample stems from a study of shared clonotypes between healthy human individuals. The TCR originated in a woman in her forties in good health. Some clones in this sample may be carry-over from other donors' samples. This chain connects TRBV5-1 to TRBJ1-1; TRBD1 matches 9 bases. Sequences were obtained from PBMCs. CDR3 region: CASSFGTGNVAFF. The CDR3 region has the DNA TGCGCCAGCAGCTTTGGGACAGGGAATGTAGCTTTCTTT.